This T cell receptor (beta chain) appears in the sequencing data of a study of shared clonotypes between healthy human individuals. The CDR3 is made up of 14 amino acids. Germline values: CDR1 SGHRS, CDR2 YFSETQ. After removal of 1 base from V and 5 bases from J, the junction contained 6 bases not matched to a gene. Whole-study results and caveats: Depth was large, yet rarefaction showed that sorted-subset sequencing was incomplete.

Assay used: immunoSEQ multiplex PCR; TCRdb lists only in-frame clones, some missing. Of about 2.4 million clones listed, roughly 93% are singletons. In regard to this clone: The antigen remains unidentified.

This clonotype was sampled from a man between 18 and 35 years old in good health. Some clones in this sample may be carry-over from other donors' samples. Input material: naive CD4+ T cells from PBMCs. Subset meaning: CD45RA+ positively selected. The genes are TRBV5-1 and TRBJ2-7, with 7 bases identical to TRBD2. The CDR3 DNA reads TGCGCCAGCAGCTTGAGAGCGGGAAGTGACGAGCAGTACTTC. Translating gives CASSLRAGSDEQYF.